The T cell receptor (beta chain) described here comes from a study of control samples from healthy donors and cancer patients. CDR1 is LGHNA and CDR2 is YNFKEQ in the germline V gene. Trimming left V 2 bases short and J 4 bases short, with 15 bases between. The CDR3 sequence is 15 residues long. The table came from immunoSEQ multiplex PCR; TCRdb's copy has only in-frame clones and leaves some out. Among some 410,000 clones listed, around 90% were seen once. The rearrangement links TRBV4-2 to TRBJ2-7; a possible D gene is TRBD1 (5 bases). Sequencing was performed on PBMCs. This TCR derives from a man aged 35-49 years with head and neck cancer. CDR3 protein: CASSQTQGGVYEQYF. CDR3 DNA sequence: TGTGCCAGCAGCCAAACTCAGGGTGGGGTGTACGAGCAGTACTTC.